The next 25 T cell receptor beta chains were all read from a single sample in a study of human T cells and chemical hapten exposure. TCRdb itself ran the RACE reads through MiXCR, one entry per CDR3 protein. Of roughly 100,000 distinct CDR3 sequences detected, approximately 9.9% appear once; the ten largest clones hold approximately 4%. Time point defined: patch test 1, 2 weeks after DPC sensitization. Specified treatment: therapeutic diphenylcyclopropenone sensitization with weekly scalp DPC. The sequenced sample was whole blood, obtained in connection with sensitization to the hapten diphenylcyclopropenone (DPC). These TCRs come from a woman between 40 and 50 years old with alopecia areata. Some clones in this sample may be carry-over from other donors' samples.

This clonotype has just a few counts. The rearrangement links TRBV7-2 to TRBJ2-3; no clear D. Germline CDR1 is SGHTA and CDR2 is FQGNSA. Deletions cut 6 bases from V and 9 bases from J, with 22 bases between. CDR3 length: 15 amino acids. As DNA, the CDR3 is TGTGCCAGCAGTCTTATAGTGGCGACCCCCACCACGCAGTATTTT. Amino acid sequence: CASSLIVATPTTQYF.

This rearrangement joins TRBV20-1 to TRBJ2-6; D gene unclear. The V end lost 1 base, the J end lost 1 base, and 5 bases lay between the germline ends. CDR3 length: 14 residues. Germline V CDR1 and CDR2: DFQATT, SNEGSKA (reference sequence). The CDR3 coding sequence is TGCAGTGCTAGAGTGTTTTCTGGGGCCAACGTCCTGACTTTC. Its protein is CSARVFSGANVLTF.

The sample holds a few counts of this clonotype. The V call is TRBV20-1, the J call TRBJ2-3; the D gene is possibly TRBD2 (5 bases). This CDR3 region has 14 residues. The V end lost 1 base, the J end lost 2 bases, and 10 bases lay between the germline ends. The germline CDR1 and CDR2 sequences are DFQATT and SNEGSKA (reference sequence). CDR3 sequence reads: CSARVSSNTDTQYF. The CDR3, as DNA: TGCAGTGCTAGAGTTTCTAGCAACACAGATACGCAGTATTTT.

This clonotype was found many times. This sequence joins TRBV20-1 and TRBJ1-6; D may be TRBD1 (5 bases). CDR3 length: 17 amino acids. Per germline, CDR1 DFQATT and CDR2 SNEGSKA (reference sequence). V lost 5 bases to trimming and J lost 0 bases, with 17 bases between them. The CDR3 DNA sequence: TGCAGTGCTGGGACCTTTGGTCCAAGCTCCTATAATTCACCCCTCCACTTT. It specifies CSAGTFGPSSYNSPLHF.

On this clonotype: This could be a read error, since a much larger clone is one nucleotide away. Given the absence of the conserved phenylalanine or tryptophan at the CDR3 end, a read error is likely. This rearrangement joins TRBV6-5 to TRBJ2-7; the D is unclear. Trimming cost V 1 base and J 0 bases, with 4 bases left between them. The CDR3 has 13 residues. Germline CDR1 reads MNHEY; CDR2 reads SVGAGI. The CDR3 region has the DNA TGTGCCAGCAGTTACTACGACTCCTACGAGCAGTACTTA. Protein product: CASSYYDSYEQYL.

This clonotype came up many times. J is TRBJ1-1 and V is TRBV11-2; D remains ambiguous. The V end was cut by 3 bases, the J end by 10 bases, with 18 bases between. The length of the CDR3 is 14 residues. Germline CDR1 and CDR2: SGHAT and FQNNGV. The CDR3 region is CASSFGHTSTRAFF. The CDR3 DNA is TGTGCCAGCAGCTTCGGCCACACCTCGACCAGAGCTTTCTTT.

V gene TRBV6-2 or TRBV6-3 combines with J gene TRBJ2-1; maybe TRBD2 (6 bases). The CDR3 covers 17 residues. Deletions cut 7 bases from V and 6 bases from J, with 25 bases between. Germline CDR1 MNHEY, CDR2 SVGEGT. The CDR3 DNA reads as TGTGCCAGCATTCCCCACTCCAGGTCCTTTAGCGGCAATGAGCAGTTCTTC. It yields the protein CASIPHSRSFSGNEQFF.

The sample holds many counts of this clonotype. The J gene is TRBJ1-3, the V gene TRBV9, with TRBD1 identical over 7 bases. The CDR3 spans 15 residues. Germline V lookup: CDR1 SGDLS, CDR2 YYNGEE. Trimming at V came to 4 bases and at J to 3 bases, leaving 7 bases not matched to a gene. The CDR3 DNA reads TGTGCCAGCAGCCGTACAGGGGCTGTTGGAAACACCATATATTTT. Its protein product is CASSRTGAVGNTIYF.

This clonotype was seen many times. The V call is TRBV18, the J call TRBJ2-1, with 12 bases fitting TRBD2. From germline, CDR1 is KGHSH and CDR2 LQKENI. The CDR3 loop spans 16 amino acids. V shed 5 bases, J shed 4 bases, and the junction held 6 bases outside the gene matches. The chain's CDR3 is CASSELAGGPYNEQFF. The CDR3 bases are TGTGCCAGCTCAGAACTAGCGGGAGGACCTTACAATGAGCAGTTCTTC.

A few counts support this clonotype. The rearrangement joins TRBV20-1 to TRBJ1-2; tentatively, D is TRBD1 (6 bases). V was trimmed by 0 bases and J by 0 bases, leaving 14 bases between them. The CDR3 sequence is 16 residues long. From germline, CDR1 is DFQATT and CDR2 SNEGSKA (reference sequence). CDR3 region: CSARDPVRTANYGYTF. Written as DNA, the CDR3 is TGCAGTGCTAGAGACCCGGTACGGACAGCTAACTATGGCTACACCTTC.

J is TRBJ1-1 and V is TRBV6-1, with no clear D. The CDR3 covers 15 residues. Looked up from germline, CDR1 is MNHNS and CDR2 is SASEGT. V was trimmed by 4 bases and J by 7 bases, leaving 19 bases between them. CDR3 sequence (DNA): TGTGCCAGCAGTGTTCGAGCGTCCAAAGTCCTTGAAGCTTTCTTT. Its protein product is CASSVRASKVLEAFF.

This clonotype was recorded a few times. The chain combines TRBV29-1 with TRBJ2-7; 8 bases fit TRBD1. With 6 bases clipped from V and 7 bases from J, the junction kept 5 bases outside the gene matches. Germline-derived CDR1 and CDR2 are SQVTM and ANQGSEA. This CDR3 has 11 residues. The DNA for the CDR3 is TGCAGCGTAGGGACAGGAAGGGAGCAGTACTTC. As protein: CSVGTGREQYF.

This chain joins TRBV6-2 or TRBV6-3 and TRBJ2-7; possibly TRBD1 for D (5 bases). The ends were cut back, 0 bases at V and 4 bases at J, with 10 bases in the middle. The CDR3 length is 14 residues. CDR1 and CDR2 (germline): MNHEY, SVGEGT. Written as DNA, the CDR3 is TGTGCCAGCAGTTACTCTATTAGGGGATACGAGCAGTACTTC. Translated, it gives CASSYSIRGYEQYF.

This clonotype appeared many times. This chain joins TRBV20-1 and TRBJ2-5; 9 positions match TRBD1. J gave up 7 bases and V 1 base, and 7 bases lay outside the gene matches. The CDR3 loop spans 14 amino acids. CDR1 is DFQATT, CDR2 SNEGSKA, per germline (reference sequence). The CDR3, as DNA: TGCAGTGCTAGAGGCCCACAGGGGGCAGGGACCCAGTACTTC. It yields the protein CSARGPQGAGTQYF.

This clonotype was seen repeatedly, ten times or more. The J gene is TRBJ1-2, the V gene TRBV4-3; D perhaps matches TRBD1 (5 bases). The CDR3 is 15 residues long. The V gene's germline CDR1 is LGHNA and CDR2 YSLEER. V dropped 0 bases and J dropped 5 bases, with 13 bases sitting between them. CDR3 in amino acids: CASSQEEGRDYGYTF. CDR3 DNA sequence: TGCGCCAGCAGCCAAGAAGAGGGCAGGGATTATGGCTACACCTTC.

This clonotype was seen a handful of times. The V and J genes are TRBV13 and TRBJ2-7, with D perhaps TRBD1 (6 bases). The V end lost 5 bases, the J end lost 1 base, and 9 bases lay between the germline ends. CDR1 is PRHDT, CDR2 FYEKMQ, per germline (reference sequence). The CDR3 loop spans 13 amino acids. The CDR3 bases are TGTGCCAGCAGCCAAGACAGGTCCTACGAGCAGTACTTC. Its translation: CASSQDRSYEQYF.

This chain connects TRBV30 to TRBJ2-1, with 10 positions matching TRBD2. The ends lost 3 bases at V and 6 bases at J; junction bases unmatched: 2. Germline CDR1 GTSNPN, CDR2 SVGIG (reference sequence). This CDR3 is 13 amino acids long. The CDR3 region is CAWRLAGSNEQFF. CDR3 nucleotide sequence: TGTGCCTGGAGACTAGCGGGAAGCAATGAGCAGTTCTTC.

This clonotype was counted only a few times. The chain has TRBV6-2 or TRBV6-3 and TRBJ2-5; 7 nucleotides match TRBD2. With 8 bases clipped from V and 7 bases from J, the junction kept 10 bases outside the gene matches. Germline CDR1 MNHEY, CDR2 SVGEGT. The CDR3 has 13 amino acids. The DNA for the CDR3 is TGTGCCAGCCGGGGGGTTTTTCTTGGGACCCAGTACTTC. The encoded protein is CASRGVFLGTQYF.

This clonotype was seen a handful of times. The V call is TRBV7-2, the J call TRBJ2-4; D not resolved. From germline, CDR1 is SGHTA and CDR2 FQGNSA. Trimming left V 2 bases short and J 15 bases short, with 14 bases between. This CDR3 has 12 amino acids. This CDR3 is CASSLTAGYPYF. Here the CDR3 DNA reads TGTGCCAGCAGCTTAACAGCAGGCTACCCGTACTTC.

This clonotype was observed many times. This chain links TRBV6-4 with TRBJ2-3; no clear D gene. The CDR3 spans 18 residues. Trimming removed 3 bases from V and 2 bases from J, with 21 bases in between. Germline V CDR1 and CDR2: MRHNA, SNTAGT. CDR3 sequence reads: CASSENPTARTSTDTQYF. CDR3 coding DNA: TGTGCCAGCAGTGAGAACCCTACGGCTAGAACCTCCACAGATACGCAGTATTTT.

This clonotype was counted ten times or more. The DNA of the CDR3 is TGTGCCAGCAGCTTGGACGGGCGGTTTGCGGAGACCCAGTACTTC. It translates to CASSLDGRFAETQYF. This chain uses TRBV7-2 with TRBJ2-5; D uncertain. The CDR3 covers 15 residues. V lost 3 bases, J lost 5 bases, and 16 bases lay in between. In germline, CDR1 is SGHTA, CDR2 FQGNSA.

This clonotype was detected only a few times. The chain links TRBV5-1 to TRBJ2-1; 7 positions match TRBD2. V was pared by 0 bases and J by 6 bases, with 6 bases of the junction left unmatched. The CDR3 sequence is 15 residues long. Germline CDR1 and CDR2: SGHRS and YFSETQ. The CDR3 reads CASSLASGAGNEQFF. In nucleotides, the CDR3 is TGCGCCAGCAGCTTGGCGAGCGGGGCCGGCAATGAGCAGTTCTTC.

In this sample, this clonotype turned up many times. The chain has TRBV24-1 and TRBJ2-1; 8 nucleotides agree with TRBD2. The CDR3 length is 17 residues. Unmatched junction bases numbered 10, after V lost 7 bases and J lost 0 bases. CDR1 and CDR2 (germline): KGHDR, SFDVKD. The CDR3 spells CATSKMTSESSYNEQFF. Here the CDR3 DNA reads TGTGCCACCAGCAAAATGACTAGCGAGAGCTCCTACAATGAGCAGTTCTTC.

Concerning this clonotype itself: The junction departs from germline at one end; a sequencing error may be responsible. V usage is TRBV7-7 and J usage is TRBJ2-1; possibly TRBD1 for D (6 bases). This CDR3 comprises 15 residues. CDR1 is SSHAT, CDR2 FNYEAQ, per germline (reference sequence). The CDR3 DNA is TGTGCTAGCAGCTTTGGGACACAACCCCACAATGAGCAGTTCTTC. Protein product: CASSFGTQPHNEQFF.

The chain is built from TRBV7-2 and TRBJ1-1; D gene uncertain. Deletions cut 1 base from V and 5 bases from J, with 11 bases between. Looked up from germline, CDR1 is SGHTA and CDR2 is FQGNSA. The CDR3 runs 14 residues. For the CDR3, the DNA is TGTGCCAGCAGCTTAGAAGTCCGAATAACTGAAGCTTTCTTT. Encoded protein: CASSLEVRITEAFF.